The source of this TCR beta chain is a study of OX40 agonist ivuxolimab in advanced cancers. Study information: An agonistic human IgG2 monoclonal antibody against OX40 (CD134) was given. A mean age of around 63 years, range roughly 20 to 80, was recorded, and approximately 85% were male.

The study's findings and limits: On average, CD8+ T cells showed a greater number of expanded clones than CD4+.

The method was immunoSEQ multiplex PCR; TCRdb's version includes in-frame clones alone and lacks a portion of them. The sample includes over 75,000 clones, under 95% of them seen just once. The CDR3 extends over 14 amino acids. Germline CDR1 and CDR2: MNHNS and SASEGT. V lost 2 bases and J 0 bases, leaving 7 bases between the germline ends. In regard to this clone: Its antigen is not identified.

Blood samples were obtained at baseline, cycle 4 day 1, and cycle 7 day 1. V is TRBV6-1 and J is TRBJ1-2; no clear D. The sequencing used CD4+ or CD8+ T cells sorted from blood, collected in a trial of the OX40 agonist ivuxolimab. The receptor was isolated from an adult with an advanced solid tumor such as melanoma, head and neck, liver or kidney cancer. CDR3 coding DNA: TGTGCCAGCAGTGAAACGGTAGCTAACTATGGCTACACCTTC. It is translated as CASSETVANYGYTF.